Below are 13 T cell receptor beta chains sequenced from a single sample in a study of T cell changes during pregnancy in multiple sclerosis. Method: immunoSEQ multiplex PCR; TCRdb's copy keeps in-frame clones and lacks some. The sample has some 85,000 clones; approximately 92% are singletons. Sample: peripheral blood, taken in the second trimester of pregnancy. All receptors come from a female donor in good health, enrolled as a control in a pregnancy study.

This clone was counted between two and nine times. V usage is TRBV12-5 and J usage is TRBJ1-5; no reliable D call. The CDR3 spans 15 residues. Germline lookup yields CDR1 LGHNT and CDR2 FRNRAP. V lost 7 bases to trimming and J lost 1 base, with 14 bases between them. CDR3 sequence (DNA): TGTGCTAGTGCCATCGGGGAAGGCAGCAATCAGCCCCAGCATTTT. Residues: CASAIGEGSNQPQHF.

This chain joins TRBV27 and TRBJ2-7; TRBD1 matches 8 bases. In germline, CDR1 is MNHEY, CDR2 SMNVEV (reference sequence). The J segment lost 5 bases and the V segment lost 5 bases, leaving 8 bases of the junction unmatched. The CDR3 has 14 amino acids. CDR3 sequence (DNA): TGTGCCAGCAGTCCGACAGGGGATTCGAACGAGCAGTACTTC. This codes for CASSPTGDSNEQYF.

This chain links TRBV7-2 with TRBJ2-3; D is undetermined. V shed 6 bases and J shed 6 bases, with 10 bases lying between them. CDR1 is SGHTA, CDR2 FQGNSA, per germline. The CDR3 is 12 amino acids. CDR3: CASSSFEDTQYF. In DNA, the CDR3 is TGTGCCAGCAGTTCCTTTGAGGATACGCAGTATTTT.

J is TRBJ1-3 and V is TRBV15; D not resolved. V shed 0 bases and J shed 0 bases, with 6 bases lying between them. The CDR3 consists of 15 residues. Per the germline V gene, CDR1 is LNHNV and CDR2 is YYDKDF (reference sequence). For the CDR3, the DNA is TGTGCCACCAGCAGAGATCTGGCCTCTGGAAACACCATATATTTT. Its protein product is CATSRDLASGNTIYF.

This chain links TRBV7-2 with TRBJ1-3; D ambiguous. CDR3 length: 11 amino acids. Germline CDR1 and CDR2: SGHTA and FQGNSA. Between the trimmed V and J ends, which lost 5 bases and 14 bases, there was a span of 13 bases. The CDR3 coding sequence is TGTGCCAGCAGCCACGCAAGCGACCTATATTTT. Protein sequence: CASSHASDLYF.

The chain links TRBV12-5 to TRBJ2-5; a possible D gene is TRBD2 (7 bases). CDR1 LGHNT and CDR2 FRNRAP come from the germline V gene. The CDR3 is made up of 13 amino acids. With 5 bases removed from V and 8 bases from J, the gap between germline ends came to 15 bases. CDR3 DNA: TGTGCTAGTGGTCCCTTGGGGGGGGCAACCCAGTACTTC. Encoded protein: CASGPLGGATQYF.

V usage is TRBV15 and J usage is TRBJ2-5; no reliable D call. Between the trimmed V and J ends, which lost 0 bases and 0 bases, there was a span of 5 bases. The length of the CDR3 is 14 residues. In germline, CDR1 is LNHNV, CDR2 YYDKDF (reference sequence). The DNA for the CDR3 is TGTGCCACCAGCAGAGATCCTAACCAAGAGACCCAGTACTTC. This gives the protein CATSRDPNQETQYF. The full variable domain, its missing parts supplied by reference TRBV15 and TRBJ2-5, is DAMVIQNPRYQVTQFGKPVTLSCSQTLNHNVMYWYQQKSSQAPKLLFHYYDKDFNNEADTPDNFQSRRPNTSFCFLDIRSPGLGDTAMYLCATSRDPNQETQYFGPGTRLLVL.

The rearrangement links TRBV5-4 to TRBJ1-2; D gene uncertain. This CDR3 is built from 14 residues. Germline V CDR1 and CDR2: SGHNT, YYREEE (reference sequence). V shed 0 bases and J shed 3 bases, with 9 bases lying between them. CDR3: CASSLAGRDYGYTF. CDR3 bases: TGTGCCAGCAGCTTGGCGGGGAGGGACTATGGCTACACCTTC.

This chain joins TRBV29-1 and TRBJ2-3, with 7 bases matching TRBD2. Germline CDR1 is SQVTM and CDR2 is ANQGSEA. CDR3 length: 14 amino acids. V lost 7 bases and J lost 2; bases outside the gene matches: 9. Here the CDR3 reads CSAKGTSATDTQYF. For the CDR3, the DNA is TGCAGCGCGAAGGGTACTAGCGCCACAGATACGCAGTATTTT.

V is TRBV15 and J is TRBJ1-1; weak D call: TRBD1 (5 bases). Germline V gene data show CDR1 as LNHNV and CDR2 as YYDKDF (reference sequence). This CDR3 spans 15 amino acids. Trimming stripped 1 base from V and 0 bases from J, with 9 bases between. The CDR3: CATSRGGRMNTEAFF. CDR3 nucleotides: TGTGCCACCAGCAGAGGGGGCCGTATGAACACTGAAGCTTTCTTT.

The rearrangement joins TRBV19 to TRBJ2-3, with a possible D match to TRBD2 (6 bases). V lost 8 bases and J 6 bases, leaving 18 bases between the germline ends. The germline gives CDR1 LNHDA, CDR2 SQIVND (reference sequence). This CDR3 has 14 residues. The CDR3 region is CASYNPGVGDTQYF. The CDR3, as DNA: TGTGCCAGTTACAATCCGGGAGTCGGGGATACGCAGTATTTT.

The CDR3 DNA is TGTGCCAGCTCACCTCCAAATCAGCCCCAGCATTTT. Residues: CASSPPNQPQHF. V is TRBV18 and J is TRBJ1-5; no clear D. The CDR3 is made up of 12 amino acids. Per the germline V gene, CDR1 is KGHSH and CDR2 is LQKENI. Trimming cost V 3 bases and J 4 bases, with 4 bases left between them.

DNA of the CDR3: TGTGCCAGCTCACCACTCCGGGACACTCACACTGAAGCTTTCTTT. Its translation is CASSPLRDTHTEAFF. V and J are TRBV18 and TRBJ1-1, with D possibly matching TRBD1 (6 bases). The CDR3 length is 15 residues. From germline, CDR1 is KGHSH and CDR2 LQKENI. Deletions cut 1 base from V and 3 bases from J, with 12 bases between.